Each of the 17 T cell receptor beta chains below was sequenced from the same sample in a study of T cell repertoires in cytomegalovirus infection. TCRdb reanalysed the reads using MiXCR and keeps one entry per CDR3 protein. Counted here are fewer than 550,000 distinct CDR3 sequences, around a quarter occurring once; the ten biggest clones make up about 12%. Sequencing used PBMCs. These receptors all stem from a human donor in good health (CMV status not recorded). Some clones in this sample may be carry-over from other donors' samples.

This clonotype was counted many times. The chain uses TRBV7-2 and TRBJ1-2; weak D call: TRBD1 (5 bases). CDR1 is SGHTA, CDR2 FQGNSA, per germline. Trimming took off 6 bases at V and 8 bases at J, with 16 bases between the two ends. The CDR3 totals 13 residues. CDR3 protein: CASRSQAGTGYTF. The CDR3 DNA sequence: TGTGCCAGCAGGTCCCAGGCGGGGACGGGCTACACCTTC.

This clonotype was picked up a small number of times. The chain has TRBV7-6 and TRBJ2-1, with D tentatively TRBD2 (7 bases). Germline V gene data show CDR1 as SGHVS and CDR2 as FNYEAQ. This CDR3 is built from 17 residues. The V end lost 1 base, the J end lost 7 bases, and 20 bases lay between the germline ends. CDR3 in DNA: TGTGCCAGCAGCTTAGTGGGGGGGGCGGGCGGGGGAAATGAGCAGTTCTTC. It specifies CASSLVGGAGGGNEQFF. Variable domain in full (rest from reference TRBV7-6 and TRBJ2-1): GAGVSQSPRYKVTKRGQDVALRCDPISGHVSLYWYRQALGQGPEFLTYFNYEAQQDKSGLPNDRFSAERPEGSISTLTIQRTEQRDSAMYRCASSLVGGAGGGNEQFFGPGTRLTVL.

The genes are TRBV5-1 and TRBJ1-2; 7 nucleotides match TRBD1. The CDR3 covers 15 residues. Germline CDR1 and CDR2: SGHRS and YFSETQ. The V segment lost 1 base and the J segment 3 bases; nucleotides outside the gene matches: 6. CDR3 amino acids: CASSLSGTADYGYTF. CDR3 DNA sequence: TGCGCCAGCAGCTTGTCCGGGACAGCGGACTATGGCTACACCTTC.

The chain uses TRBV11-2 and TRBJ2-7; D may be TRBD2 (5 bases). Between the trimmed V and J ends, which lost 8 bases and 0 bases, there was a span of 20 bases. Germline CDR1 SGHAT, CDR2 FQNNGV. The CDR3 covers 16 residues. The CDR3: CASARTADSLSYEQYV. In nucleotides, the CDR3 is TGTGCCAGCGCTAGGACGGCGGACTCCCTCTCCTACGAGCAGTACGTC.

The V gene is TRBV7-2, the J gene TRBJ1-5; maybe TRBD1 (5 bases). V was shortened by 2 bases and J by 5 bases, with 16 bases between the two germline ends. The germline gives CDR1 SGHTA, CDR2 FQGNSA. This CDR3 has 16 residues. CDR3 residues: CASSLLPDMGDQPQHF. For the CDR3, the DNA is TGTGCCAGCAGCTTACTCCCGGACATGGGGGATCAGCCCCAGCATTTT.

This clonotype occurred a few times. V gene TRBV19 combines with J gene TRBJ1-1; D perhaps matches TRBD1 (5 bases). The CDR3 is 12 residues long. Looked up from germline, CDR1 is LNHDA and CDR2 is SQIVND (reference sequence). V was pared by 3 bases and J by 6 bases, with 8 bases between. The DNA of the CDR3 is TGTGCCAGTAGTATCGGGGGGTCTGAAGCTTTCTTT. Protein sequence: CASSIGGSEAFF.

In this sample, this clonotype turned up a few times. The V and J genes are TRBV6-2 or TRBV6-3 and TRBJ2-1; 16 nucleotides agree with TRBD2. After removal of 2 bases from V and 8 bases from J, the junction contained 9 bases not matched to a gene. The germline V gene encodes CDR1 MNHEY and CDR2 SVGEGT. The CDR3 is made up of 18 amino acids. CDR3 in amino acids: CASSYQRSGTSGRDEQFF. CDR3 nucleotides: TGTGCCAGCAGTTACCAACGATCCGGGACTAGCGGGAGGGATGAGCAGTTCTTC.

The sample holds a few counts of this clonotype. This CDR3 reads CASSRGSAGNTIYF. The CDR3 coding sequence is TGTGCCAGCTCGAGGGGGTCCGCTGGAAACACCATATATTTT. This sequence joins TRBV28 and TRBJ1-3; TRBD1 might be the D (6 bases). The V and J ends lost 8 bases and 2 bases respectively, with 13 bases between them. This CDR3 has 14 residues. Germline V CDR1 and CDR2: MDHEN, SYDVKM. The full variable domain, its missing parts supplied by reference TRBV28 and TRBJ1-3, is DVKVTQSSRYLVKRTGEKVFLECVQDMDHENMFWYRQDPGLGLRLIYFSYDVKMKEKGDIPEGYSVSREKKERFSLILESASTNQTSMYLCASSRGSAGNTIYFGEGSWLTVV.

This clonotype has just a few counts. This chain connects TRBV12-3 or TRBV12-4 to TRBJ1-1, with a weak D call TRBD1 (5 bases). The length of the CDR3 is 13 residues. V was cut by 3 bases and J by 5 bases, with 10 bases left in between. CDR3 loop: CASSFTGATEAFF. The DNA for the CDR3 is TGTGCCAGCAGTTTTACCGGGGCAACTGAAGCTTTCTTT.

The table lists this clonotype with many counts. This chain links TRBV7-2 with TRBJ1-2; no clear D gene. CDR1 and CDR2 from the germline V gene are SGHTA and FQGNSA. CDR3 length: 13 residues. Trimming stripped 4 bases from V and 4 bases from J, with 10 bases between. CDR3 amino acids: CASSSGRFYGYTF. CDR3 bases: TGTGCCAGCAGCTCTGGACGGTTCTATGGCTACACCTTC.

Ten or more counts support this clonotype. The CDR3 bases are TGTGCCAGCAGCCCCAACACCGGGAGAGATACGCAGTATTTT. Protein: CASSPNTGRDTQYF. The chain combines TRBV7-3 with TRBJ2-3; the D gene is possibly TRBD2 (6 bases). Germline V gene sequence: CDR1 SGHTA, CDR2 FQGTGA. The CDR3 runs 14 residues. Trimming cost V 5 bases and J 5 bases, with 14 bases left between them.

V is TRBV7-9 and J is TRBJ2-7; no reliable D call. The CDR3 runs 12 residues. In germline, CDR1 is SEHNR, CDR2 FQNEAQ (reference sequence). The ends were cut back, 5 bases at V and 3 bases at J, with 8 bases in the middle. DNA for the CDR3: TGTGCCAGCAGCCTACCGGGCTACGAGCAGTACGTC. Amino acids: CASSLPGYEQYV.

This clonotype turned up a few times. V is TRBV24-1 and J is TRBJ2-1; 11 bases are shared with TRBD2. Trimming took 10 bases from V and 13 from J; bases not matched to a gene: 8. In germline, CDR1 is KGHDR, CDR2 SFDVKD. This CDR3 comprises 12 residues. The CDR3: CATEATSGSQFF. In DNA, the CDR3 is TGTGCCACAGAAGCCACTAGCGGGAGTCAGTTCTTC.

The table lists this clonotype with a few counts. The rearrangement uses TRBV6-2 or TRBV6-3 and TRBJ1-5; 9 positions match TRBD1. The CDR3 covers 15 residues. CDR1 is MNHEY and CDR2 is SVGEGT in the germline V gene. With 7 bases clipped from V and 2 bases from J, the junction kept 6 bases outside the gene matches. CDR3 in amino acids: CASNLDRGGNQPQHF. As DNA, the CDR3 is TGTGCCAGCAATTTGGACAGGGGCGGCAATCAGCCCCAGCATTTT.

This chain uses TRBV9 with TRBJ2-1; D call uncertain. Per the germline V gene, CDR1 is SGDLS and CDR2 is YYNGEE. The CDR3 has 13 amino acids. Deletions cut 3 bases from V and 6 bases from J, with 10 bases between. The DNA for the CDR3 is TGTGCCAGCAGCGCGGCCCTTAGCAATGAGCAGTTCTTC. Translating it yields CASSAALSNEQFF.

CDR3 nucleotides: TGTGCCAGCAGCCAAGTTTTGGAGGGAAGGCCGAACACTGAAGCTTTCTTT. Translated: CASSQVLEGRPNTEAFF. This chain links TRBV14 with TRBJ1-1; D unclear. V was pared by 1 base and J by 1 base, with 16 bases between. Germline V gene data show CDR1 as SGHDN and CDR2 as FVKESK. This CDR3 has 17 residues.

This clonotype was observed a few times. The chain carries TRBV27 and TRBJ2-1; D perhaps matches TRBD2 (6 bases). CDR1 is MNHEY, CDR2 SMNVEV, per germline (reference sequence). V lost 5 bases and J 12 bases, leaving 20 bases between the germline ends. The CDR3 has 14 residues. CDR3 loop: CASSPGDSMRRQFF. The CDR3 region has the DNA TGTGCCAGCAGTCCCGGGGACTCTATGAGGCGGCAGTTCTTC.